This section outlines one T cell receptor beta chain sequence together with its context. As yet, its antigen is unknown. The sample has other DNA sequences that encode this CDR3 too. The data were taken from a study of shared clonotypes between healthy human individuals. Study background: The study used three CD4 naive, three CD4 memory, two CD8 naive and one CD8 memory plate per donor. Overall study findings and caveats: Few donors limited the genetic and exposure-history diversity represented. The rarefaction results pointed to incomplete sorted-subset sequencing despite large depth.

Sequencing used immunoSEQ multiplex PCR; TCRdb keeps in-frame clones, though not all of them. The sample lists under 2.5 million clones, under 95% occurring once. Sequenced sample: naive CD4+ T cells from PBMCs. Subset defined: CD45RA+ positively selected. The TCR comes from a man aged 18 to 29 in good health. Some clones in this sample may be carry-over from other donors' samples.

The CDR3 spells CASSYRPQETQYF. The DNA of the CDR3 is TGTGCCAGCAGTTACCGTCCCCAAGAGACCCAGTACTTC. This chain uses TRBV6-5 with TRBJ2-5; no definite D call. Germline V gene lookup returns CDR1 MNHEY and CDR2 SVGAGI. V lost 2 bases and J 1 base, leaving 5 bases between the germline ends. The CDR3 consists of 13 residues.